Reported below is one T cell receptor (beta chain). In the source study's methods: How many nucleated cells were present was estimated from reference gene primer amplification. Profiled with immunoSEQ multiplex PCR; TCRdb holds only in-frame clones, not every one. V and J calls and clone size are copied from that table; D and trimming were computed from the DNA. The data show 130,000 to 150,000 clones, with about 87% seen just once and roughly two fifths held by the top ten. This specimen comes from a study of blood T cell repertoires in COVID-19. Study-level background: The study drew acute and convalescent COVID-19 samples from the United States, Italy and Spain. The analysed material was cDNA or gDNA that came from T cells, B-cell-depleted T cells, or PBMCs.

Sequenced material: peripheral blood. The TCR comes from a man aged 45-65 years who had recovered from COVID-19.

The CDR3 DNA reads as TGTGCCAGCAGCCCGCCCCCCGGGACAGGGAATAGGAATGAGCAGTTCTTC. Protein: CASSPPPGTGNRNEQFF. The V call is TRBV5-4, the J call TRBJ2-1; 9 bases match TRBD1. This CDR3 contains 17 residues. CDR1 SGHNT and CDR2 YYREEE come from the germline V gene (reference sequence). With 4 bases clipped from V and 7 bases from J, the junction kept 15 bases outside the gene matches.